One and the same sample provided the 25 T cell receptor beta chains below, sequenced in a study of molecular identifiers for immune sequencing clone quantification. TCRdb analysed the PCR reads with MiXCR anew, one entry per CDR3 protein. This sample carries 250,000 to 400,000 distinct CDR3 sequences, around a fifth of them seen once, and the ten largest clones take under 0.95%. The sample consisted of naive CD8+ T cells from blood, with Jurkat cell RNA spiked in. As to subset: FACS-sorted CD8+CD4-CCR7+CD45RA+ naive T cells. These receptors came from a human donor in good health. Some libraries in this study had Jurkat cell RNA spiked in.

This clonotype was observed many times. V gene TRBV28 combines with J gene TRBJ2-5; D tentatively fits TRBD1 or TRBD2 (5 bases each). V gave up 2 bases and J gave up 1 base, with 14 bases separating them. Germline lookup yields CDR1 MDHEN and CDR2 SYDVKM. The CDR3 consists of 16 residues. The CDR3 is CASSLNLGTSQETQYF. The CDR3 region has the DNA TGTGCCAGCAGTTTAAATTTAGGGACCTCCCAAGAGACCCAGTACTTC.

This clonotype was seen at least ten times. The CDR3 nucleotides read TGTGCCAGCAGTTTCCCCCACCCCCTTAGGGGCGGGAGTCGAGAGACCCAGTACTTC. It yields the protein CASSFPHPLRGGSRETQYF. The chain carries TRBV28 and TRBJ2-5; 7 nucleotides agree with TRBD2. The CDR3 totals 19 residues. The V segment lost 3 bases and the J segment 4 bases; nucleotides outside the gene matches: 20. Germline lookup yields CDR1 MDHEN and CDR2 SYDVKM. Looking up the rest from reference TRBV28 and TRBJ2-5 gives the full variable domain: DVKVTQSSRYLVKRTGEKVFLECVQDMDHENMFWYRQDPGLGLRLIYFSYDVKMKEKGDIPEGYSVSREKKERFSLILESASTNQTSMYLCASSFPHPLRGGSRETQYFGPGTRLLVL.

This clonotype has at least ten counts. The chain uses TRBV2 and TRBJ2-4, with TRBD2 matching over 7 bases. Germline V gene sequence: CDR1 SNHLY, CDR2 FYNNEI. With V trimmed by 7 bases and J by 3 bases, 12 bases remained unmatched. This CDR3 has 16 amino acids. The CDR3 DNA reads TGTGCCAGCACCACTGGGAGGGGCCAGGGCAAAAACATTCAGTACTTC. Translated: CASTTGRGQGKNIQYF.

Of note for this clonotype: The junction and the germline gene differ at one end; a read error may be behind it. This rearrangement joins TRBV14 to TRBJ2-1; D is undetermined. CDR1 SGHDN and CDR2 FVKESK come from the germline V gene. The CDR3 length is 17 residues. Here the CDR3 reads CASSPRRVNRSYNGQFF. CDR3 bases: TGTGCCAGCAGCCCTCGACGGGTCAACCGCTCCTACAATGGGCAGTTCTTC.

This clonotype came up many times. The V and J genes are TRBV20-1 and TRBJ2-3, with D uncertain. V lost 3 bases to trimming and J lost 2 bases, with 9 bases between them. The CDR3 length is 13 residues. Germline V CDR1 and CDR2: DFQATT, SNEGSKA (reference sequence). DNA of the CDR3: TGCAGTGCTAGCCACCTTGTCACAGATACGCAGTATTTT. This encodes CSASHLVTDTQYF.

This clonotype was found many times. The chain uses TRBV3-1 and TRBJ1-2; a weak D match, TRBD1 (5 bases). Germline V gene data show CDR1 as LGHDT and CDR2 as YNNKEL (reference sequence). CDR3 size: 15 residues. Between the trimmed V and J ends, which lost 1 base and 8 bases, there was a span of 17 bases. The CDR3 is CASSQGTWDPQGYTF. The CDR3 DNA follows: TGTGCCAGCAGCCAAGGCACCTGGGACCCCCAGGGCTACACCTTC.

This clonotype has ten or more counts. The chain links TRBV11-2 to TRBJ2-5; a possible D gene is TRBD1 (7 bases). Germline loops: CDR1 SGHAT, CDR2 FQNNGV. CDR3 length: 15 amino acids. V lost 1 base and J 3 bases, leaving 12 bases between the germline ends. The CDR3 sequence: CASSLVGRGEETQYF. The CDR3 nucleotides read TGTGCCAGCAGCTTAGTGGGCAGGGGGGAAGAGACCCAGTACTTC.

As regards this clonotype: One base away lies a much larger clone, so this may be a sequencing read error. The rearrangement joins TRBV9 to TRBJ2-7; D call uncertain. CDR3 length equals 14 residues. From germline, CDR1 is SGDLS and CDR2 YYNGEE. CDR3 DNA sequence: TGTGCCTGCAGCGTAGTATCCGACACCTACGAGCAGTACTTC. This codes for CACSVVSDTYEQYF.

The sample holds many counts of this clonotype. This chain connects TRBV6-7 to TRBJ2-3, with a tentative D call TRBD2 (6 bases). TRBV6-7 is flagged as an ORF with uncertain function. V dropped 2 bases and J dropped 5 bases, with 17 bases sitting between them. CDR3 length equals 16 residues. CDR3 sequence reads: CASSYATRALIDTQYF. In DNA form, the CDR3 reads TGTGCCAGCAGTTACGCGACTAGGGCCCTCATAGATACGCAGTATTTT.

This clonotype came up once. This may be a read error: a much more frequent sequence differs by one nucleotide. V gene TRBV2 combines with J gene TRBJ2-5, with D perhaps matching TRBD1 (6 bases). Between the trimmed V and J ends, which lost 6 bases and 1 base, there was a span of 18 bases. The CDR3 sequence is 16 residues long. CDR1 is SNHLY, CDR2 FYNNEI, per germline. DNA for the CDR3: TGTGCCAGCAGGGACCCAGGGGCGGGCTTCCAAGAGACCCAGTACTTC. This translates into CASRDPGAGFQETQYF.

Many counts were recorded for this clonotype. The chain is built from TRBV14 and TRBJ2-7; D unclear. The CDR3 runs 14 residues. Germline CDR1 and CDR2: SGHDN and FVKESK. V shed 0 bases and J shed 6 bases, with 12 bases lying between them. The CDR3 is CASSQDRVTLEQYF. CDR3 sequence (DNA): TGTGCCAGCAGCCAAGACCGGGTTACACTCGAGCAGTACTTC.

The CDR3 protein is CASSESARAVYEQYF. CDR3 bases: TGTGCCAGCAGTGAAAGTGCTAGGGCAGTATACGAGCAGTACTTC. This chain joins TRBV2 and TRBJ2-7; D call uncertain. Trimming removed 2 bases at V and 4 bases at J, with 15 bases between. The CDR3 is made up of 15 amino acids. Germline V gene data show CDR1 as SNHLY and CDR2 as FYNNEI.

This clonotype was observed at least ten times. V and J are TRBV9 and TRBJ2-7; 8 bases map to TRBD1. CDR3 length equals 16 residues. V lost 4 bases, J lost 6 bases, and 15 bases stayed unmatched. The germline gives CDR1 SGDLS, CDR2 YYNGEE. CDR3 protein: CASSPFPGTGLGEQYF. The CDR3 nucleotides read TGTGCCAGCAGCCCCTTCCCCGGGACAGGTTTGGGCGAGCAGTACTTC.

There are many counts of this clonotype. The rearrangement uses TRBV7-9 and TRBJ1-1, with D tentatively TRBD1 (5 bases). Germline CDR1 and CDR2: SEHNR and FQNEAQ (reference sequence). Trimming cost V 5 bases and J 11 bases, with 21 bases left between them. This CDR3 has 14 residues. CDR3 in amino acids: CASSPPGPNFSAFF. The CDR3 coding sequence is TGTGCCAGCAGCCCACCAGGGCCGAATTTTAGTGCTTTCTTT.

On this clonotype itself: A much larger clone differs by one base, so this may be a read error. V is TRBV2 and J is TRBJ2-3; either TRBD1 or TRBD2 may supply D (5 bases each). The germline gives CDR1 SNHLY, CDR2 FYNNEI. This CDR3 contains 14 residues. The DNA of the CDR3 is TGTGCCAGCAGTGACCAGGGACCCACAGATTCGCAGTATTTT. It translates to CASSDQGPTDSQYF. Full variable domain (missing parts from reference TRBV2 and TRBJ2-3): EPEVTQTPSHQVTQMGQEVILRCVPISNHLYFYWYRQILGQKVEFLVSFYNNEISEKSEIFDDQFSVERPDGSNFTLKIRSTKLEDSAMYFCASSDQGPTDSQYFGPGTRLTVL.

Remarks on this clonotype: This clone may be a read error of a much larger clone one base away. Because it lacks the conserved phenylalanine or tryptophan at the end, this CDR3 is likely a read error. The chain employs TRBV6-1 and TRBJ1-5, with 9 bases fitting TRBD1. Germline trimming cut 1 base from V and 6 bases from J; bases unmatched to any gene: 4. Germline lookup yields CDR1 MNHNS and CDR2 SASEGT. The CDR3 is 15 amino acids. The chain's CDR3 is CASSEEGQGAQPQHS. Here the CDR3 DNA reads TGTGCCAGCAGTGAAGAGGGACAGGGCGCTCAGCCCCAGCATTCT.

This clonotype was counted many times. The chain recombines TRBV27 with TRBJ2-3; D is unclear. The length of the CDR3 is 14 residues. V lost 3 bases and J 4 bases, leaving 11 bases between the germline ends. From germline, CDR1 is MNHEY and CDR2 SMNVEV (reference sequence). The CDR3 protein is CASSFGPASDTQYF. CDR3 sequence (DNA): TGTGCCAGCAGTTTTGGCCCAGCATCAGATACGCAGTATTTT.

Note on this clonotype: A far larger clone is only one base removed, so a read error is likely. V is TRBV27 and J is TRBJ1-1, with a tentative D call TRBD1 (5 bases). The V gene's germline CDR1 is MNHEY and CDR2 SMNVEV (reference sequence). CDR3 length: 12 residues. CDR3 coding DNA: TGTGCCAGCAGTTTGGGGGTCACTGATGCTTTCTTT. This sequence encodes CASSLGVTDAFF.

This chain connects TRBV19 to TRBJ1-5; tentatively, D is TRBD1 (5 bases). CDR3 length: 16 amino acids. The ends were cut back, 8 bases at V and 3 bases at J, with 20 bases in the middle. Looked up from germline, CDR1 is LNHDA and CDR2 is SQIVND (reference sequence). CDR3 sequence reads: CASATGTRGANQPQHF. CDR3 nucleotide sequence: TGTGCCAGTGCCACCGGGACTAGAGGAGCCAATCAGCCCCAGCATTTT.

This clonotype was detected many times. This chain uses TRBV2 with TRBJ2-2; tentative D call: TRBD2 (6 bases). This CDR3 is built from 17 residues. V lost 4 bases to trimming and J lost 4 bases, with 19 bases between them. Looked up from germline, CDR1 is SNHLY and CDR2 is FYNNEI. Here the CDR3 reads CASSVEKRTIFTGELFF. In nucleotides, the CDR3 is TGTGCCAGCAGTGTTGAGAAAAGGACTATCTTCACCGGGGAGCTGTTTTTT.

This clonotype has ten or more counts. The chain has TRBV29-1 and TRBJ1-1, with 8 bases that match TRBD1. Trimming removed 6 bases from V and 7 bases from J; junction bases left unmatched: 10. Germline-derived CDR1 and CDR2 are SQVTM and ANQGSEA. This CDR3 contains 13 residues. In DNA form, the CDR3 reads TGCAGCGTGAGACAGGGGTGGGGCGGTGAAGCTTTCTTT. This translates into CSVRQGWGGEAFF.

This clonotype was detected ten times or more. The rearrangement uses TRBV4-3 and TRBJ2-5; 12 bases fit TRBD2. V dropped 2 bases and J dropped 4; count of bases not matched to a gene: 5. Germline-derived CDR1 and CDR2 are LGHNA and YSLEER. The CDR3 covers 16 residues. As DNA, the CDR3 is TGCGCCAGCAGCCAAACTAGCGGGAGGCCTGGAGAGACCCAGTACTTC. Translation gives CASSQTSGRPGETQYF.

There are many counts of this clonotype. J is TRBJ2-7 and V is TRBV27, with 8 bases that match TRBD2. The V gene's germline CDR1 is MNHEY and CDR2 SMNVEV (reference sequence). CDR3 length equals 14 residues. Losses at the gene ends were 5 bases for V and 2 bases for J; bases not matched to a gene: 5. As DNA, the CDR3 is TGTGCCAGCAGTGCACTAGCGGAGACCTACGAGCAGTACTTC. This codes for CASSALAETYEQYF.

This clonotype was detected once. A read error may explain this, as a much larger clone is one base away. V is TRBV29-1 and J is TRBJ1-1; D is unresolved. CDR1 and CDR2 from the germline V gene are SQVTM and ANQGSEA. V gave up 7 bases and J gave up 6 bases, with 15 bases separating them. The CDR3 totals 12 residues. CDR3 region: CSADGRHPEAFF. The CDR3 bases are TGCAGCGCTGACGGCCGACACCCTGAAGCTTTCTTT.

Many counts were recorded for this clonotype. V gene TRBV28 combines with J gene TRBJ1-2, with 8 bases matching TRBD1. Trimming took 4 bases from V and 8 from J; bases not matched to a gene: 6. Germline CDR1 reads MDHEN; CDR2 reads SYDVKM. The length of the CDR3 is 13 residues. The CDR3 DNA reads as TGTGCCAGCAGTTCCAGGGGGCGTGACGGCTACACCTTC. It yields the protein CASSSRGRDGYTF.